The 15 T cell receptor beta chains listed next were all sequenced from one sample in a study of blood T cell repertoires in COVID-19. Measured with immunoSEQ multiplex PCR; TCRdb has only the in-frame clones, and not every one. Here the sample spans about 220,000 clones, roughly 84% being singletons. Sequenced: peripheral blood. The receptors derive from a man aged 45-65 years with active or convalescent COVID-19.

This clone has a handful of counts. Additional DNA sequences in this sample encode the identical CDR3. The chain is built from TRBV7-3 and TRBJ2-1, with 10 bases that match TRBD2. Losses at the gene ends were 4 bases for V and 4 bases for J; bases not matched to a gene: 4. The germline V gene has CDR1 SGHTA and CDR2 FQGTGA. This CDR3 spans 15 amino acids. CDR3 amino acids: CASSSSGGLYNEQFF. The CDR3 bases are TGTGCCAGCAGCTCTAGCGGGGGCCTATACAATGAGCAGTTCTTC.

The chain recombines TRBV27 with TRBJ2-1; 8 positions match TRBD2. The CDR3 contains 15 residues. Germline trimming cut 5 bases from V and 0 bases from J; bases unmatched to any gene: 3. From germline, CDR1 is MNHEY and CDR2 SMNVEV (reference sequence). CDR3 sequence: CASSLSGVSYNEQFF. As DNA, the CDR3 is TGTGCCAGCAGTCTTAGCGGGGTCTCCTACAATGAGCAGTTCTTC.

The chain carries TRBV19 and TRBJ1-6; D remains ambiguous. Germline V gene sequence: CDR1 LNHDA, CDR2 SQIVND (reference sequence). Trimming shortened V by 4 bases and J by 0 bases, and 10 bases separated the two germline ends. This CDR3 has 16 amino acids. The CDR3 is CASSTDGSSYNSPLHF. Written as DNA, the CDR3 is TGTGCCAGTAGTACGGACGGGAGCTCCTATAATTCACCCCTCCACTTT. Combining the CDR3 with reference TRBV19 and TRBJ1-6 gives the whole variable domain DGGITQSPKYLFRKEGQNVTLSCEQNLNHDAMYWYRQDPGQGLRLIYYSQIVNDFQKGDIAEGYSVSREKKESFPLTVTSAQKNPTAFYLCASSTDGSSYNSPLHFGNGTRLTVT.

V is TRBV14 and J is TRBJ1-4; no definite D call. The CDR3 runs 14 residues. Trimming left V 1 base short and J 7 bases short, with 10 bases between. Germline V lookup: CDR1 SGHDN, CDR2 FVKESK. In DNA form, the CDR3 reads TGTGCCAGCAGCCAAGTCGTGTATAGTGAAAAACTGTTTTTT. It is translated as CASSQVVYSEKLFF.

The rearrangement joins TRBV18 to TRBJ1-4; D not resolved. The germline gives CDR1 KGHSH, CDR2 LQKENI. The CDR3 runs 15 residues. Trimming pared 3 bases from V and 6 bases from J, leaving 14 bases between. CDR3 sequence reads: CASSPDVWRDEKLFF. For the CDR3, the DNA is TGTGCCAGCTCACCGGACGTGTGGAGGGATGAAAAACTGTTTTTT.

The chain uses TRBV19 and TRBJ2-1, with 7 bases aligning to TRBD2. The CDR3 covers 15 residues. Germline-derived CDR1 and CDR2 are LNHDA and SQIVND (reference sequence). J was trimmed by 7 bases and V by 4 bases; bases with no gene match: 10. The CDR3 DNA is TGTGCCAGTAGTACCTTACATCTGGGGGGGAATGAGCAGTTCTTC. This translates into CASSTLHLGGNEQFF.

Ten or more counts support this clone. In DNA form, the CDR3 reads TGTGCCAGCAGTACCGCAGGGTACAATGAGCAGTTCTTC. Its protein is CASSTAGYNEQFF. The genes are TRBV28 and TRBJ2-1; D is perhaps TRBD1 (5 bases). The CDR3 runs to 13 residues. Germline V gives CDR1 MDHEN, CDR2 SYDVKM. Between the trimmed V and J ends, which lost 5 bases and 4 bases, there was a span of 9 bases.

In this sample, this clone turned up a few times. The rearrangement joins TRBV19 to TRBJ2-7, with 11 bases aligning to TRBD1. The CDR3 spans 12 residues. Unmatched junction bases numbered 2, after V lost 6 bases and J lost 7 bases. Germline CDR1 LNHDA, CDR2 SQIVND (reference sequence). CDR3 region: CASRGTGGEQYV. The CDR3 coding sequence is TGTGCCAGTAGAGGGACAGGGGGAGAGCAGTACGTC.

The chain uses TRBV5-1 and TRBJ1-1; 7 nucleotides align to TRBD1. Losses at the gene ends were 4 bases for V and 5 bases for J; bases not matched to a gene: 5. Germline CDR1 and CDR2: SGHRS and YFSETQ. This CDR3 is built from 13 residues. The DNA for the CDR3 is TGCGCCAGCAGCGAGACAGGGTCGACTGAAGCTTTCTTT. Translated: CASSETGSTEAFF.

The chain carries TRBV3-1 (or the pseudogene TRBV3-2) and TRBJ2-3; TRBD2 is a possible D gene (5 bases). This CDR3 is 15 amino acids long. The V and J ends lost 6 bases and 3 bases respectively, with 16 bases between them. The germline CDR1 and CDR2 sequences are LGHDT and YNNKEL (reference sequence). CDR3: CASSVREMGTDTQYF. In nucleotides, the CDR3 is TGTGCCAGCAGTGTACGGGAAATGGGAACAGATACGCAGTATTTT.

The genes are TRBV18 and TRBJ2-1; maybe TRBD2 (5 bases). The CDR3 is 16 amino acids. CDR1 KGHSH and CDR2 LQKENI come from the germline V gene. V was trimmed by 5 bases and J by 4 bases, leaving 18 bases between them. CDR3 sequence: CASSESWTGLYNEQFF. DNA for the CDR3: TGTGCCAGCTCAGAAAGTTGGACTGGGTTATACAATGAGCAGTTCTTC.

V is TRBV14 and J is TRBJ2-2, with 10 bases identical to TRBD2. The CDR3 sequence is 15 residues long. V gave up 4 bases and J gave up 4 bases; unmatched junction bases: 3. In germline, CDR1 is SGHDN, CDR2 FVKESK. CDR3 amino acids: CASSRIAGGTGELFF. CDR3 bases: TGTGCCAGCAGCCGTATAGCGGGAGGCACCGGGGAGCTGTTTTTT.

The sample holds one count of this clone. The chain joins TRBV10-3 to TRBJ1-5; 7 nucleotides agree with TRBD1. V lost 10 bases to trimming and J lost 2 bases; unmatched junction nucleotides: 8. Per the germline V gene, CDR1 is ENHRY and CDR2 is SYGVKD. The CDR3 length is 14 residues. CDR3 amino acids: CATQGDMGNQPQHF. The DNA for the CDR3 is TGTGCCACCCAGGGGGATATGGGCAATCAGCCCCAGCATTTT.

This chain links TRBV9 with TRBJ1-3; a possible D gene is TRBD1 (5 bases). V gave up 0 bases and J gave up 0 bases, with 13 bases separating them. The CDR3 has 17 amino acids. Germline V gene data show CDR1 as SGDLS and CDR2 as YYNGEE. The CDR3 loop reads CASSVVPGLHSGNTIYF. DNA of the CDR3: TGTGCCAGCAGCGTAGTCCCGGGACTGCACTCTGGAAACACCATATATTTT.

This rearrangement joins TRBV5-1 to TRBJ1-1, with TRBD1 matching 7 bases. Germline V CDR1 and CDR2: SGHRS, YFSETQ. The CDR3 length is 13 residues. Trimming cost V 4 bases and J 11 bases; bases outside gene matches: 11. CDR3 in amino acids: CASSDGTEWGAFF. CDR3 sequence (DNA): TGCGCCAGCAGCGACGGGACAGAATGGGGGGCTTTCTTT.